The rows below give T cell receptor beta chains drawn from one sample of a study of T cell responses to AZD1222 COVID-19 vaccine. The repertoire was sequenced with immunoSEQ multiplex PCR; TCRdb's copy has only in-frame clones and lacks some. This sample yields about 270,000 clones, of which 94% are seen a single time; about 0.5% belongs to the top ten. This specimen was peripheral blood, taken 28 days after the second AZD1222 dose. Receptors were obtained from an adult who received the AZD1222 COVID-19 vaccine. The CDR3 runs from the conserved cysteine through the conserved F or W. The order of the fields is V gene, CDR3 protein.

TRBV4-2,CASSQDTSGRAIGKAQFF
TRBV4-3,CASSQDTAANEQFF
TRBV2,CASSEGGNEQYF
TRBV7-9,CASSLKRTGNNSPLHF
TRBV3-1/TRBV3-2,CASSPLMGTEAFF
TRBV10-3,CAIGGASGREGNEQFF
TRBV7-2,CASTRAAEGEQFF
TRBV19,CASSARSAGGAIEAFF
TRBV7-2,CASSLDPNQPQHF
TRBV7-6,CASSVRDRERNEQYF
TRBV4-1,CASSQDTVPLEQYF
TRBV5-6,CASSLSSGFHEQYF
TRBV4-2,CASSQEGIEQYF
TRBV18,CASSPPGAYEQYF
TRBV28,CASSRTGDTYEQYF
TRBV4-1,CASSLQSNTGELFF
TRBV2,CASGVLAPVGEQFF
TRBV28,CASSLGQGLGEQYF
TRBV7-8,CASSPRDTRLNTEAFF
TRBV2,CASSGTGGQPQHF
TRBV18,CASSPGMSDNSPLHF
TRBV6-2/TRBV6-3,CASSWDRLYSNQPQHF